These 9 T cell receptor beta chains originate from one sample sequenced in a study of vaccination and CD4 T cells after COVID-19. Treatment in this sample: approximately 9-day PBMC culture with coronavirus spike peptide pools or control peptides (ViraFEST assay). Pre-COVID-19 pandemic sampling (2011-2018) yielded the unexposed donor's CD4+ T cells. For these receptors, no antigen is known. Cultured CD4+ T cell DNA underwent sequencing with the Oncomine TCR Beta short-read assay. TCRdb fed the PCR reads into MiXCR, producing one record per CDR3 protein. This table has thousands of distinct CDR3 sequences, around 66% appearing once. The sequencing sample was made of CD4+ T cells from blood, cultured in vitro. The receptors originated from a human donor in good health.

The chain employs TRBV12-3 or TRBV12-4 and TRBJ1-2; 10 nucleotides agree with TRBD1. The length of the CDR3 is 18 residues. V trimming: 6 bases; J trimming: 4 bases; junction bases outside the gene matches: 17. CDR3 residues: CASSNRDRGLYGRYGYTF. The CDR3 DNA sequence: TGTGCCAGCAGCAACCGGGACAGGGGATTGTATGGGCGCTATGGCTACACCTTC.

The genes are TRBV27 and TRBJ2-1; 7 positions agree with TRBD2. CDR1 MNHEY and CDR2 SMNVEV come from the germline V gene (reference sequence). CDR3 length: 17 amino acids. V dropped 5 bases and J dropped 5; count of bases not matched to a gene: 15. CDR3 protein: CASSPLFSRERDNEQFF. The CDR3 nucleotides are TGTGCCAGCAGTCCGTTATTTTCGCGGGAGAGGGACAATGAGCAGTTCTTC.

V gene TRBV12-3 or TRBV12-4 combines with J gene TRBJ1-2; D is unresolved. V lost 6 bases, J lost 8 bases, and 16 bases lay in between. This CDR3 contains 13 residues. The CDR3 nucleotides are TGTGCCAGCAGGGGTGACGGAACTTGGGGCTACACCTTC. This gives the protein CASRGDGTWGYTF.

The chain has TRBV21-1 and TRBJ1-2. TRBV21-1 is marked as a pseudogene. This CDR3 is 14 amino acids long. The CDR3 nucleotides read TGTGCCAGCAGCTCTGGGACTTGCGGCTATGGCTACACCTTC. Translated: CASSSGTCGYGYTF.

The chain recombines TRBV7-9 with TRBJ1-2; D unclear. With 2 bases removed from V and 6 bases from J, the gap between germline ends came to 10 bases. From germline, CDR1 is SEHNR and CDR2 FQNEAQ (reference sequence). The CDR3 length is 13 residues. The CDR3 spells CASSLPVADGYTF. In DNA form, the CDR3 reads TGTGCCAGCAGCTTACCCGTAGCAGATGGCTACACCTTC.

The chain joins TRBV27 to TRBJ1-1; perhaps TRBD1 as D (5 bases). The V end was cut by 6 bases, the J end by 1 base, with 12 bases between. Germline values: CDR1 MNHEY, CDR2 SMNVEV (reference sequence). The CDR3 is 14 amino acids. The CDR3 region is CASSFRGGNTEAFF. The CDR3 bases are TGTGCCAGCAGCTTCCGGGGGGGGAACACTGAAGCTTTCTTT.

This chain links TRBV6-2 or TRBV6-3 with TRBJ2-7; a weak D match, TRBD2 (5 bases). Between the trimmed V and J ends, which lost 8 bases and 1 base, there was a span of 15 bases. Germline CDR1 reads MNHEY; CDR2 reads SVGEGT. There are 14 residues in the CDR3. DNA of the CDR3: TGTGCCAGCGAGGCAGCGGTGAAATCCTACGAGCAGTACTTC. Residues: CASEAAVKSYEQYF.

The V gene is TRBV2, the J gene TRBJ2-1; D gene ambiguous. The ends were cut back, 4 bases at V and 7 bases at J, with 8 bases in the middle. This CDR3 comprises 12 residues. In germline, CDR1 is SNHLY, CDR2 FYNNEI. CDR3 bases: TGTGCCAGCAGTGCCGGATTGAATGAGCAGTTCTTC. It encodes CASSAGLNEQFF.

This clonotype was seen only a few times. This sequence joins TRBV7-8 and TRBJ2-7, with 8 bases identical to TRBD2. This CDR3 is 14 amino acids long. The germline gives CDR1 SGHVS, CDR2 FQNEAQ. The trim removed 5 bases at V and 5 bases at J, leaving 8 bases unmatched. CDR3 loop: CASSLREGMDEQYF. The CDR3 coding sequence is TGTGCCAGCAGCCTACGGGAGGGCATGGACGAGCAGTACTTC.